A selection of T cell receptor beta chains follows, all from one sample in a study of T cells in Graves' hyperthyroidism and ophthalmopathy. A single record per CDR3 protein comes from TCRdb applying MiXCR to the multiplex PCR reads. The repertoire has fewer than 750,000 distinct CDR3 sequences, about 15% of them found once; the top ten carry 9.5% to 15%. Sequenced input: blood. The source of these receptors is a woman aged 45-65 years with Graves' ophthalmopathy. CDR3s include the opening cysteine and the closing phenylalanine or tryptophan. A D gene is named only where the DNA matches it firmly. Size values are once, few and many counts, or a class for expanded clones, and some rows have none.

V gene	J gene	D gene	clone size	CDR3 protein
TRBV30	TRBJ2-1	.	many	CAWSRGAYNEQFF
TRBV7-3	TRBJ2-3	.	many	CASSSTGLGGDTQYF
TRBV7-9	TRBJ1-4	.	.	CASSPGQFATNEKLFF
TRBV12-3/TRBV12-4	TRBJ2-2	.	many	CASSTDFTGELFF
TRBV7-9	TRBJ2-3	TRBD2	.	CASSLGTSARTDTQYF
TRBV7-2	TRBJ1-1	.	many	CASSLAPISGQLNTEAFF
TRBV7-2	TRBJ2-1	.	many	CASSLEIAVPYNEQFF
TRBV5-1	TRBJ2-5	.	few	CASRPPVKETQYF
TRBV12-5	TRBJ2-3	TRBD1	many	CASGTGTGATDTQYF
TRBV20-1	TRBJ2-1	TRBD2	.	CSAPRTSLNEQFF
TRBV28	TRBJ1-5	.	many	CASSPGAAQHF
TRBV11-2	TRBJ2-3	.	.	CASSQRGAGRTDTQYF
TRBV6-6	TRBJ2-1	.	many	CASSYSTRRDHNEQFF
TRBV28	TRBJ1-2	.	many	CASSPGLLYTF
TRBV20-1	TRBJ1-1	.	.	CSARDGPGTEAFF
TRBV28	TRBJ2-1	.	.	CASRTQTLAEQFF
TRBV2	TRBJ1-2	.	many	CASSEASEGGYTF
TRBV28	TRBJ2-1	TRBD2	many	CASSYLAGVHNEQFF
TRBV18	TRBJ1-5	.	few	CASSPYRASGQPQHF
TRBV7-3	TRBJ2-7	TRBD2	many	CASSAKAGSSYEQYF
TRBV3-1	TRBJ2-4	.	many	CASSPVGGLDKNIQYF
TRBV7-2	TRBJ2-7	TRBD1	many	CASSAGTGEQYF
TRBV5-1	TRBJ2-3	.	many	CASSPISGAGTDTQYF
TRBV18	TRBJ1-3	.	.	CASSPRSQGFGNTIYF
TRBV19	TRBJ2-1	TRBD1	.	CASSRTGEGEQFF
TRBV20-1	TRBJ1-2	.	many	CSARDQDSPNYGYTF
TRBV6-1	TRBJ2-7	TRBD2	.	CASSPGTSLYEQYF
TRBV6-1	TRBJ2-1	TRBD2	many	CASPIAGRVNEQFF
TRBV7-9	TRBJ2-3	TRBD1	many	CASSFRDSSTDTQYF
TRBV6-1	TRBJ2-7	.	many	CASSEYYEQYF
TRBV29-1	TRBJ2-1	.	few	CSVARGYEQFF
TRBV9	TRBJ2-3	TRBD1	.	CAILPGQGVTDTQYF
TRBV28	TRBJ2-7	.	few	CATESSESSYEQYF
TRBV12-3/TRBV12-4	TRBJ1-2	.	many	CASSTQGLPYGYTF
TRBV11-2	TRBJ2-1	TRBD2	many	CASSLIPLGRASNEQFF
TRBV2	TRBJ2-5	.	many	CASSEALETQYF